A single sample gave rise to the 28 T cell receptor beta chains below, sequenced in a study of Tregs in tolerant kidney transplant recipients. After around six days with irradiated graft donor PBMCs, CFSE-labeled recipient PBMCs were FACS-sorted. Their target antigens are unknown. Sequenced by immunoSEQ multiplex PCR; TCRdb stores in-frame clones only, minus some. Its clone listing holds about 1,500 clones. The input for sequencing was CD4+ T cells from blood cultured with allogeneic cells, taken before the transplant. The receptors were gathered from a human patient who received a combined kidney and bone marrow transplant.

This clone counts as medium-sized by frequency. Here the CDR3 reads CASSFQGAGTEAFF. CDR3 DNA, as far as it was read: TGTGCCAGCAGCTTTCAGGGGGCCGGCACTGAA. J is TRBJ1-1 and V is TRBV11-3; TRBD1 aligns across 8 bases. The read comes to an end 3 residues before the CDR3 does, leaving the germline J gene to fill in the end. Germline V lookup: CDR1 SGHNT, CDR2 YENEEA. The CDR3 contains 14 residues. Trimming cost V 3 bases and J 4 bases; bases outside gene matches: 4. Full variable domain (missing parts from reference TRBV11-3 and TRBJ1-1): EAGVVQSPRYKIIEKKQPVAFWCNPISGHNTLYWYLQNLGQGPELLIRYENEEAVDDSQLPKDRFSAERLKGVDSTLKIQPAELGDSAVYLCASSFQGAGTEAFFGQGTRLTVV.

CDR3 bases read: TGTGCCAGCAGCTTGCCCGGGGACACC. Translating it yields CASSLPGDT. In full, the CDR3 reads CASSLPGDTIYF. This chain joins TRBV5-4 and TRBJ1-3, with unresolved D. With the read ending 3 residues before the CDR3 end, the germline J gene is used to fill in that end. Germline assignment: CDR1 SGHNT and CDR2 YYREEE (reference sequence). The length of the CDR3 is 12 residues. The germline V and J ends were trimmed by 1 base and 8 bases, with 7 bases remaining between them.

This clone is labeled medium-sized based on frequency. The CDR3 is cut off 3 residues early in the read; its end comes from the germline J gene. The chain couples TRBV20-1 to TRBJ2-4; D is uncertain. Germline CDR1 reads DFQATT; CDR2 reads SNEGSKA (reference sequence). The CDR3 covers 12 residues. CDR3 residues: CSASLARNGQYF. Partial CDR3 DNA: TGCAGTGCTAGTTTGGCGCGGAACGGT.

This clone shows up as medium-sized (0.01 to 0.1%) by frequency. The CDR3 end lies 3 residues beyond the end of the read and is filled in from the germline J gene. V gene TRBV5-1 combines with J gene TRBJ2-3; D possibly corresponds to TRBD1 (6 bases). Germline lookup yields CDR1 SGHRS and CDR2 YFSETQ. The germline V and J ends were trimmed by 3 bases and 2 bases, with 16 bases remaining between them. The CDR3 covers 16 residues. CDR3 bases read: TGCGCCAGCAGCTCAGACAGGCAAGCGGTCACAGATACG. This codes for CASSSDRQAVTDT. The CDR3 reads in full as CASSSDRQAVTDTQYF.

Frequency places this clone as medium-sized. Read sequence stops 3 residues before the CDR3 end, and the germline J gene provides the missing end. The chain links TRBV6-1 to TRBJ1-5; D might be TRBD1 (5 bases). This CDR3 contains 15 residues. Deletions cut 8 bases from V and 2 bases from J, with 16 bases between. From germline, CDR1 is MNHNS and CDR2 SASEGT. The CDR3 loop is CASGGGDAGNQPQHF. CDR3 bases read: TGTGCCAGCGGTGGGGGGGACGCCGGCAATCAGCCC.

Points on this clone: The CDR3 end is not reached by the read, which stops 3 residues before it; the germline J gene fills it in. The V and J genes are TRBV29-1 and TRBJ1-2; 8 nucleotides agree with TRBD1. Unmatched junction bases numbered 11, after V lost 7 bases and J lost 7 bases. The CDR3 consists of 13 residues. Germline V CDR1 and CDR2: SQVTM, ANQGSEA. The CDR3 bases that were read are TGCAGCGGCACGAGACAGGGGTTCCTTGGC. Translated, it gives CSGTRQGFLG. The whole CDR3 protein reads CSGTRQGFLGYTF.

As concerns this clone: The read falls 3 residues short of the CDR3 end, and the missing part is taken from the germline J gene. This chain uses TRBV4-2 with TRBJ2-7; D might be TRBD2 (5 bases). Per the germline V gene, CDR1 is LGHNA and CDR2 is YNFKEQ. CDR3 length: 15 residues. V dropped 1 base and J dropped 0 bases, with 10 bases sitting between them. The CDR3 protein is CASSQGEGSSYEQYF. CDR3 DNA, as far as it was read: TGTGCCAGCAGCCAAGGAGAGGGTAGCTCCTACGAG.

Its frequency marks this clone as medium-sized. The read finishes 3 residues shy of the CDR3 end, and the germline J gene is used to complete it. This sequence joins TRBV30 and TRBJ2-7; no clear D gene. Per the germline V gene, CDR1 is GTSNPN and CDR2 is SVGIG (reference sequence). The CDR3 length is 13 residues. V lost 4 bases and J lost 3, with 13 bases in between. CDR3: CAWNVRNRYEQYF. The sequenced CDR3 bases are TGTGCCTGGAATGTCAGGAACCGCTACGAG.

Of note for this clone: The read halts 3 residues ahead of the CDR3 end, with the missing end drawn from the germline J gene. The chain uses TRBV20-1 and TRBJ2-7; 13 nucleotides align to TRBD2. After removal of 1 base from V and 5 bases from J, the junction contained 8 bases not matched to a gene. The germline gives CDR1 DFQATT, CDR2 SNEGSKA (reference sequence). The CDR3 runs to 16 residues. CDR3 amino acids: CSARGTSGSLWDEQYF. CDR3 DNA (partial): TGCAGTGCTAGAGGGACTAGCGGGAGCCTTTGGGACGAG.

Frequency places this clone as medium-sized. The read halts 3 residues ahead of the CDR3 end, with the missing end drawn from the germline J gene. The chain couples TRBV20-1 to TRBJ2-1, with D possibly matching TRBD2 (5 bases). CDR1 DFQATT and CDR2 SNEGSKA come from the germline V gene (reference sequence). The CDR3 has 14 amino acids. V was shortened by 1 base and J by 2 bases, with 9 bases between the two germline ends. The CDR3 protein is CSARGTSTYNEQFF. CDR3 DNA, as far as it was read: TGCAGTGCTAGAGGGACTTCCACCTACAATGAG.

A remark on this clone: The CDR3 extends 3 residues past the end of the read, so its final part is completed from the germline J gene. The chain has TRBV18 and TRBJ1-2; TRBD1 is a possible D gene (6 bases). Per germline, CDR1 KGHSH and CDR2 LQKENI. The CDR3 consists of 15 residues. CDR3 DNA (partial): TGTGCCAGCTCACCACCGGGGGCAGCCTACAATGAC. Encoded protein: CASSPPGAAYND. The CDR3 in full is CASSPPGAAYNDYTF. Drawing the rest from reference TRBV18 and TRBJ1-2, the complete variable domain is NAGVMQNPRHLVRRRGQEARLRCSPMKGHSHVYWYRQLPEEGLKFMVYLQKENIIDESGMPKERFSAEFPKEGPSILRIQQVVRGDSAAYFCASSPPGAAYNDYTFGSGTRLTVV.

A word on this clone: The CDR3 end is not reached by the read, which stops 3 residues before it; the germline J gene fills it in. This sequence joins TRBV19 and TRBJ1-2; D may be TRBD1 (6 bases). This CDR3 has 13 residues. From germline, CDR1 is LNHDA and CDR2 SQIVND (reference sequence). CDR3 DNA (partial): TGTGCCACCCGCGGGCCAGGGGAACGCGGC. Protein sequence: CATRGPGERG. Given in full, the CDR3 is CATRGPGERGYTF.

This clone is deemed medium-sized by its frequency. Partial CDR3 DNA: TGTGCCAGTAGTATAAAGGGCGGGGGGCATGGAGAGACC. It yields the protein CASSIKGGGHGET. The entire CDR3 protein reads CASSIKGGGHGETQYF. The gene calls are TRBV19 and TRBJ2-5; TRBD2 matches at 8 bases. The read falls 3 residues short of the CDR3 end, and the missing part is taken from the germline J gene. After removal of 2 bases from V and 4 bases from J, the junction contained 9 bases not matched to a gene. The CDR3 extends over 16 amino acids. Germline CDR1 reads LNHDA; CDR2 reads SQIVND (reference sequence).

Considering frequency, this clone is medium-sized. The read halts 3 residues ahead of the CDR3 end, with the missing end drawn from the germline J gene. The J gene is TRBJ2-2, the V gene TRBV18; D remains unclear. Trimming removed 3 bases at V and 3 bases at J, with 8 bases between. Germline CDR1 is KGHSH and CDR2 is LQKENI. This CDR3 is 14 amino acids long. The part of the CDR3 DNA that was read is TGTGCCAGCTCACCCCTCCGCGACACCGGGGAG. Protein sequence: CASSPLRDTGE. The full-length CDR3 reads as CASSPLRDTGELFF. Filled out from reference TRBV18 and TRBJ2-2, the complete variable domain reads NAGVMQNPRHLVRRRGQEARLRCSPMKGHSHVYWYRQLPEEGLKFMVYLQKENIIDESGMPKERFSAEFPKEGPSILRIQQVVRGDSAAYFCASSPLRDTGELFFGEGSRLTVL.

This clone ranks as medium-sized in terms of frequency. The CDR3 end falls 3 residues outside the read, so it is completed with the germline J gene. The chain recombines TRBV19 with TRBJ2-3, with TRBD1 identical over 12 bases. This CDR3 has 17 residues. The junction had 7 bases not matched to a gene; V was cut back by 5 bases and J by 1 base. Germline CDR1 and CDR2: LNHDA and SQIVND (reference sequence). The sequenced part of the CDR3 DNA is TGTGCCAGTAGTTACAAAGGGACAGGGGGCGGCACAGATACG. Translating gives CASSYKGTGGGTDT. The whole CDR3 reads CASSYKGTGGGTDTQYF.

This clone is medium-sized by frequency. The read halts 3 residues ahead of the CDR3 end, with the missing end drawn from the germline J gene. V is TRBV5-1 and J is TRBJ2-4, with D perhaps matching TRBD1 (6 bases). Germline V gene sequence: CDR1 SGHRS, CDR2 YFSETQ. The CDR3 sequence is 15 residues long. Trimming took off 2 bases at V and 8 bases at J, with 17 bases between the two ends. The CDR3 DNA, read in part, is TGCGCCAGCAGCTTAGACGCCCCAGGGGTTGACATT. Amino acids: CASSLDAPGVDI. The entire CDR3 protein is CASSLDAPGVDIQYF.

As regards this clone: The read ends 3 residues early relative to the CDR3; the germline J gene fills the gap. The chain uses TRBV20-1 and TRBJ2-7, with 8 positions matching TRBD1. Trimming took 5 bases from V and 0 from J; bases not matched to a gene: 3. CDR3 size: 13 residues. Germline CDR1 reads DFQATT; CDR2 reads SNEGSKA (reference sequence). This CDR3 reads CSARDRTSYEQYF. The part of the CDR3 DNA that was read is TGCAGTGCTCGGGACAGGACCTCCTACGAG.

On this clone itself: The read comes to an end 3 residues before the CDR3 does, leaving the germline J gene to fill in the end. The chain combines TRBV27 with TRBJ1-4; 9 bases are shared with TRBD1. CDR3 size: 14 residues. Looked up from germline, CDR1 is MNHEY and CDR2 is SMNVEV (reference sequence). V lost 5 bases and J lost 8; bases outside the gene matches: 6. The part of the CDR3 DNA that was read is TGTGCCAGCAGTAACCACGGACAGGGGGAAAAA. Translation gives CASSNHGQGEK. The CDR3, in full, reads CASSNHGQGEKLFF.

On this clone itself: Relative to the germline gene, one junction end is altered; a read error may explain this. The CDR3 is cut off 3 residues early in the read; its end comes from the germline J gene. This chain links TRBV19 with TRBJ2-7; D remains unclear. Germline V gene lookup returns CDR1 LNHDA and CDR2 SQIVND (reference sequence). The CDR3 sequence is 11 residues long. Partial CDR3 DNA: TGTCCCAGTAGAAACGGCTACGAG. Encoded protein: CPSRNGYE. The entire CDR3 reads CPSRNGYEQYF.

Judged by frequency, this clone is medium-sized. The CDR3 end is not reached by the read, which stops 3 residues before it; the germline J gene fills it in. This chain uses TRBV18 with TRBJ2-3; D is perhaps TRBD2 (6 bases). Germline V gene data show CDR1 as KGHSH and CDR2 as LQKENI. This CDR3 is built from 15 residues. The V gene lost 4 bases and the J gene lost 0 bases, with 11 bases spanning the gap. The CDR3 protein is CASSQDYLSTDTQYF. Incomplete CDR3 DNA: TGTGCCAGCTCACAGGACTACCTGAGCACAGATACG.

Note on this clone: The read ends 3 residues before the CDR3 terminus; that terminus is restored from the germline J gene. The chain carries TRBV5-1 and TRBJ2-5; the match to TRBD2 covers 9 bases. Germline lookup yields CDR1 SGHRS and CDR2 YFSETQ. The CDR3 covers 17 residues. After removal of 0 bases from V and 7 bases from J, the junction contained 13 bases not matched to a gene. The CDR3 bases that were read are TGCGCCAGCAGCTTGGGAACTCCGGGACTAGCAGGGGGGACC. Protein product: CASSLGTPGLAGGT. The entire CDR3 reads CASSLGTPGLAGGTQYF.

This clone registers medium-sized by frequency. The read terminates 3 residues before the CDR3 end, so the remaining end is supplied by the germline J gene. This rearrangement joins TRBV6-1 to TRBJ2-1; TRBD2 is a possible D gene (6 bases). In germline, CDR1 is MNHNS, CDR2 SASEGT. The CDR3 has 15 residues. The V end was cut by 4 bases, the J end by 2 bases, with 12 bases between. CDR3 residues: CASSVSGPPYNEQFF. The covered CDR3 bases are TGTGCCAGCAGTGTCAGCGGGCCCCCCTACAATGAG.

This clone is labeled medium-sized (0.01 to 0.1%) based on frequency. The read terminates 3 residues ahead of where the CDR3 ends, so the germline J gene completes it. The chain recombines TRBV6-1 with TRBJ2-3; possibly TRBD2 for D (5 bases). The CDR3 contains 15 residues. Trimming removed 2 bases from V and 0 bases from J, with 9 bases in between. Germline CDR1 MNHNS, CDR2 SASEGT. CDR3 amino acids: CASSEYGDSTDTQYF. CDR3 DNA (partial): TGTGCCAGCAGTGAATACGGGGATAGCACAGATACG.

By frequency, this clone registers medium-sized. The CDR3 extends 3 residues past the end of the read, so its final part is completed from the germline J gene. This chain links TRBV7-2 with TRBJ1-5; D is perhaps TRBD1 (5 bases). V lost 2 bases and J lost 4, with 6 bases in between. Germline V CDR1 and CDR2: SGHTA, FQGNSA. The CDR3 extends over 13 amino acids. CDR3 amino acids: CASSLRGNQPQHF. CDR3 DNA, as far as it was read: TGTGCCAGCAGCTTAAGGGGTAATCAGCCC.

Points on this clone: A read error may account for a junction end that differs from germline. From the germline J gene comes the end of the CDR3, since the read stops 3 residues before it. The chain has TRBV6-2 or TRBV6-3 and TRBJ2-7; D is ambiguous. The CDR3 runs 12 residues. Germline loops: CDR1 MNHEY, CDR2 SVGEGT. Partial CDR3 DNA: TGTGCCTGCAGTTACGCGATCTACGAG. Amino acids: CACSYAIYE. The whole CDR3 sequence reads CACSYAIYEQYF.

Considering frequency, this clone is large. The observed sequence ends 3 residues before the CDR3 terminus, with the missing tail filled in from the germline J gene. The gene calls are TRBV18 and TRBJ2-2; possible D gene TRBD2, 5 bases. Germline CDR1 reads KGHSH; CDR2 reads LQKENI. The CDR3 has 17 residues. V was pared by 2 bases and J by 1 base, with 14 bases between. The CDR3 spells CASSPDVGEGNTGELFF. Partial CDR3 DNA: TGTGCCAGCTCACCAGACGTCGGTGAGGGGAACACCGGGGAG.

To note about this clone: The read finishes 3 residues shy of the CDR3 end, and the germline J gene is used to complete it. The chain combines TRBV5-6 with TRBJ2-2; D is ambiguous. Germline V lookup: CDR1 SGHDT, CDR2 YYEEEE. CDR3 length: 12 residues. Incomplete CDR3 DNA: TGTGCCAGCAGCCAAACTTATTCACCG. The encoded protein is CASSQTYSP. In full, the CDR3 reads CASSQTYSPLFF. The full variable domain, completed using reference TRBV5-6 and TRBJ2-2, is DAGVTQSPTHLIKTRGQQVTLRCSPKSGHDTVSWYQQALGQGPQFIFQYYEEEERQRGNFPDRFSGHQFPNYSSELNVNALLLGDSALYLCASSQTYSPLFFGEGSRLTVL.

This clone ranks as medium-sized in terms of frequency. The read comes to an end 3 residues before the CDR3 does, leaving the germline J gene to fill in the end. The chain couples TRBV5-1 to TRBJ2-1; 8 nucleotides match TRBD2. Trimming removed 0 bases from V and 3 bases from J; junction bases left unmatched: 14. Germline-derived CDR1 and CDR2 are SGHRS and YFSETQ. The CDR3 covers 19 residues. CDR3 amino acids: CASSLAGYSGVRVYNEQFF. The sequenced CDR3 bases are TGCGCCAGCAGCTTGGCCGGGTATAGCGGGGTTCGGGTCTACAATGAG. Looking up the rest from reference TRBV5-1 and TRBJ2-1 gives the full variable domain: KAGVTQTPRYLIKTRGQQVTLSCSPISGHRSVSWYQQTPGQGLQFLFEYFSETQRNKGNFPGRFSGRQFSNSRSEMNVSTLELGDSALYLCASSLAGYSGVRVYNEQFFGPGTRLTVL.